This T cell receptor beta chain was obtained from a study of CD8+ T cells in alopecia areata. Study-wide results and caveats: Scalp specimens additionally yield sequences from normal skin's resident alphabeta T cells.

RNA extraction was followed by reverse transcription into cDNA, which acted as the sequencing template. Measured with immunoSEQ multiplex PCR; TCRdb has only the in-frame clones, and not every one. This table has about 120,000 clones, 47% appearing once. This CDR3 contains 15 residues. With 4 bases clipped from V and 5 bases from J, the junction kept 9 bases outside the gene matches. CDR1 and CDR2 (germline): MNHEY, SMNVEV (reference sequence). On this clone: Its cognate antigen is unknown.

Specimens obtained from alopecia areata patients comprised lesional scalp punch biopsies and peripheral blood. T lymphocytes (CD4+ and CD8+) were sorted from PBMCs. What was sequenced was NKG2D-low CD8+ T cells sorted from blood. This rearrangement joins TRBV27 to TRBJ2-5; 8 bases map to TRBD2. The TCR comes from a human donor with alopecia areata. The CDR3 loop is CASSSMDSGGETQYF. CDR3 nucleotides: TGTGCCAGCAGTTCGATGGACAGCGGGGGCGAGACCCAGTACTTC.